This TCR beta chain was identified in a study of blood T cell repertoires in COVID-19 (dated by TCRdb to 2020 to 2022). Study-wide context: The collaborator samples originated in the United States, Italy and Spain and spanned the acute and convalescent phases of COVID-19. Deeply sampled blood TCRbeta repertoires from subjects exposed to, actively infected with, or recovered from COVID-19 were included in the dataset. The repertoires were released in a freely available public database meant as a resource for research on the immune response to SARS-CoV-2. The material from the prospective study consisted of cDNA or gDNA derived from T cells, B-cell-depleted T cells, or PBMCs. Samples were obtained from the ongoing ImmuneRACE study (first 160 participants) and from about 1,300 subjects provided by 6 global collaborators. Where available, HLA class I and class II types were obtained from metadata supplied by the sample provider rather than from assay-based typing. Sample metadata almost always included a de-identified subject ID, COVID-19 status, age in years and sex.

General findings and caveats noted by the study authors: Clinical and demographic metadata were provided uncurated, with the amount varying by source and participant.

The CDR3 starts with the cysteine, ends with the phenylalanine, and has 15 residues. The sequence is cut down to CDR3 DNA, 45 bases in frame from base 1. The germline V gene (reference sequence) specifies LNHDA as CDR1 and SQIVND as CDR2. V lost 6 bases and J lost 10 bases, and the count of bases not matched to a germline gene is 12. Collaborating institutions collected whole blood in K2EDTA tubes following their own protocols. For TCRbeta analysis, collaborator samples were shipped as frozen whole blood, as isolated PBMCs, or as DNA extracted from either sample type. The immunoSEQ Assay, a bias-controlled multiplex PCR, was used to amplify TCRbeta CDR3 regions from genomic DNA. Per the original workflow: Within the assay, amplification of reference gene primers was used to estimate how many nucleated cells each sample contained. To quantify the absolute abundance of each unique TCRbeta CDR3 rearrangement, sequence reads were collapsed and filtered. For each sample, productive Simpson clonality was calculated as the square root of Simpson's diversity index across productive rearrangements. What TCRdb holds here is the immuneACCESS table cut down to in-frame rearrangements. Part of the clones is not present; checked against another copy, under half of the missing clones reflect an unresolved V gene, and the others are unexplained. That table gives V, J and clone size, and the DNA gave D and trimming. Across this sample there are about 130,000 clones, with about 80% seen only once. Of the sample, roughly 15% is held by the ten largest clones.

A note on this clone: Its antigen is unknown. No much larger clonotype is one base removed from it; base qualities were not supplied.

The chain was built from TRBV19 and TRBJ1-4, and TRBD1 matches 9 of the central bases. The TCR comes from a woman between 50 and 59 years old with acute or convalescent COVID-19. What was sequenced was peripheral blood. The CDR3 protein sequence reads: CASSTTGGDFGKLFF. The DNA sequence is TGTGCCAGTAGCACGACAGGGGGGGATTTTGGAAAACTGTTTTTT.